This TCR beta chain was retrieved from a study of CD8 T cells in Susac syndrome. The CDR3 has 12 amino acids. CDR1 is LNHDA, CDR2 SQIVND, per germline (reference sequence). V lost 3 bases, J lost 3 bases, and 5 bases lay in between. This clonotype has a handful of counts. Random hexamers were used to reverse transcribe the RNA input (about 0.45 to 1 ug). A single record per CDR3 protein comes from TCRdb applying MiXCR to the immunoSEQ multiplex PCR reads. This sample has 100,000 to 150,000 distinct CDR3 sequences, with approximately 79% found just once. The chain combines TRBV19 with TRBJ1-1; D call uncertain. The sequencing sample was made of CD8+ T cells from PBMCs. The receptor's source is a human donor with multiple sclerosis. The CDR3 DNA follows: TGTGCCAGTAGTATCGGTTACACTGAAGCTTTCTTT. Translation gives CASSIGYTEAFF. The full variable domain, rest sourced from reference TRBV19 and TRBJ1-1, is DGGITQSPKYLFRKEGQNVTLSCEQNLNHDAMYWYRQDPGQGLRLIYYSQIVNDFQKGDIAEGYSVSREKKESFPLTVTSAQKNPTAFYLCASSIGYTEAFFGQGTRLTVV.